The 13 T cell receptor beta chains in this list originate from one sample, sequenced in a study of shared clonotypes between healthy human individuals (dated by TCRdb to the early 2020s). Library method: the immunoSEQ multiplex PCR assay. What TCRdb holds here is the immuneACCESS table cut down to in-frame rearrangements. Part of the clones is not present; checked against another copy, under half of the missing clones reflect an unresolved V gene, and the others are unexplained. The sample contains around 1.9 million clones, around 93% of them found a single time. The ten biggest clones cover roughly 1.8% of the sample. CD8 naive samples were obtained by positive selection for CCR7 among CD45RO-negative cells, yielding a CD45RA+CCR7+ population from which TemRA cells were excluded. The sequenced sample consisted of naive CD8+ T cells from PBMCs. The meaning of the sample's cell subset or site label: CD45RA+CCR7+. The receptors were gathered from a man younger than 35 in good health. Some clones in this sample may be carry-over from other donors' samples.

The count of this clone is one. The genes are TRBV27 and TRBJ1-2; 8 bases agree with TRBD1. The germline gives CDR1 MNHEY, CDR2 SMNVEV (reference sequence). V was pared by 0 bases and J by 3 bases, with 9 bases of the junction left unmatched. The CDR3 is made up of 17 amino acids. CDR3: CASSLSIGDRGDYGYTF. The CDR3 DNA reads as TGTGCCAGCAGTTTATCAATCGGAGACAGGGGAGACTATGGCTACACCTTC.

The chain is built from TRBV29-1 and TRBJ1-1; D perhaps matches TRBD1 (6 bases). V was clipped by 4 bases and J by 1 base, with 7 bases between them. The CDR3 contains 12 residues. CDR1 and CDR2 from the germline V gene are SQVTM and ANQGSEA. The CDR3 nucleotides are TGCAGCGTTGGACAGGCGAACACTGAAGCTTTCTTT. It is translated as CSVGQANTEAFF.

This chain connects TRBV4-3 to TRBJ2-2, with 14 bases that match TRBD2. V lost 3 bases and J lost 4; bases outside the gene matches: 4. Germline V gives CDR1 LGHNA, CDR2 YSLEER. This CDR3 region has 17 residues. The DNA of the CDR3 is TGCGCCAGCAGCCACGGACTAGCGGGAGGTTTCACCGGGGAGCTGTTTTTT. It specifies CASSHGLAGGFTGELFF.

V usage is TRBV7-9 and J usage is TRBJ1-1; D may be TRBD1 (6 bases). This CDR3 contains 12 residues. V shed 7 bases and J shed 5 bases, with 11 bases lying between them. Germline V gives CDR1 SEHNR, CDR2 FQNEAQ (reference sequence). The CDR3 DNA is TGTGCCAGCAAGGACGGACAGACTGAAGCTTTCTTT. The encoded protein is CASKDGQTEAFF.

J is TRBJ2-7 and V is TRBV19; D gene uncertain. Per the germline V gene, CDR1 is LNHDA and CDR2 is SQIVND (reference sequence). The CDR3 contains 15 residues. V was trimmed by 11 bases and J by 6 bases, leaving 26 bases between them. The CDR3 DNA follows: TGTGCCGTCCAAATCCCCCACCGTTCGAAGTCCGAGCAGTACTTC. Protein sequence: CAVQIPHRSKSEQYF.

The CDR3 sequence is CASSLAAAGVHYEQYF. The CDR3 nucleotides read TGCGCCAGCAGCTTGGCCGCGGCGGGAGTTCACTACGAGCAGTACTTC. This chain joins TRBV5-1 and TRBJ2-7; 7 bases line up with TRBD2. This CDR3 has 16 amino acids. With 0 bases clipped from V and 3 bases from J, the junction kept 9 bases outside the gene matches. Germline CDR1 and CDR2: SGHRS and YFSETQ.

V is TRBV5-6 and J is TRBJ2-2; the D is unclear. Germline V gene lookup returns CDR1 SGHDT and CDR2 YYEEEE. With 1 base removed from V and 5 bases from J, the gap between germline ends came to 15 bases. The CDR3 is 16 amino acids. The CDR3 reads CASSLTSPFGTGELFF. As DNA, the CDR3 is TGTGCCAGCAGCTTGACGTCGCCCTTTGGGACCGGGGAGCTGTTTTTT. Supplemented by reference TRBV5-6 and TRBJ2-2, the full variable domain reads DAGVTQSPTHLIKTRGQQVTLRCSPKSGHDTVSWYQQALGQGPQFIFQYYEEEERQRGNFPDRFSGHQFPNYSSELNVNALLLGDSALYLCASSLTSPFGTGELFFGEGSRLTVL.

This clone has only a few counts. This chain links TRBV7-6 with TRBJ1-2, with no clear D. The CDR3 runs 13 residues. Germline V gives CDR1 SGHVS, CDR2 FNYEAQ. With 6 bases removed from V and 8 bases from J, the gap between germline ends came to 16 bases. This CDR3 is CASSPGRGGGYTF. The CDR3 region has the DNA TGTGCCAGCAGTCCTGGACGGGGAGGGGGCTACACCTTC.

The rearrangement uses TRBV25-1 and TRBJ2-1; no clear D. CDR1 is MGHDK, CDR2 SYGVNS, per germline. This CDR3 region has 13 residues. V lost 8 bases and J 8 bases, leaving 16 bases between the germline ends. CDR3 protein: CASHGRLRDEQFF. The CDR3 nucleotides are TGTGCCAGCCACGGCCGATTACGGGATGAGCAGTTCTTC.

The CDR3 here is CASNPRAGNTIYF. DNA for the CDR3: TGTGCCAGCAACCCTAGGGCTGGAAACACCATATATTTT. The V call is TRBV28, the J call TRBJ1-3, with D hard to call. Trimming shortened V by 7 bases and J by 2 bases, and 9 bases separated the two germline ends. Germline CDR1 reads MDHEN; CDR2 reads SYDVKM. The length of the CDR3 is 13 residues.

Comments on this clone: The sample has other DNA sequences that encode this CDR3 too. This chain links TRBV7-9 with TRBJ1-2; D call uncertain. Trimming removed 1 base at V and 4 bases at J, with 10 bases between. This CDR3 comprises 14 residues. The germline V gene has CDR1 SEHNR and CDR2 FQNEAQ (reference sequence). CDR3: CASSLGGRVYGYTF. Written as DNA, the CDR3 is TGTGCCAGCAGCTTAGGGGGTCGGGTCTATGGCTACACCTTC.

The CDR3 loop is CASSEPGRQPQHF. The CDR3 region has the DNA TGTGCCAGCAGTGAGCCAGGGAGGCAGCCCCAGCATTTT. V and J are TRBV2 and TRBJ1-5; D may be TRBD1 (5 bases). Trimming took off 3 bases at V and 7 bases at J, with 10 bases between the two ends. The CDR3 length is 13 residues. Germline V lookup: CDR1 SNHLY, CDR2 FYNNEI.

This chain connects TRBV19 to TRBJ1-5; D gene uncertain. Germline CDR1 and CDR2: LNHDA and SQIVND (reference sequence). The ends were cut back, 1 base at V and 3 bases at J, with 4 bases in the middle. CDR3 length equals 13 residues. CDR3: CASSIVINQPQHF. The CDR3 nucleotides are TGTGCCAGTAGTATAGTAATCAATCAGCCCCAGCATTTT.